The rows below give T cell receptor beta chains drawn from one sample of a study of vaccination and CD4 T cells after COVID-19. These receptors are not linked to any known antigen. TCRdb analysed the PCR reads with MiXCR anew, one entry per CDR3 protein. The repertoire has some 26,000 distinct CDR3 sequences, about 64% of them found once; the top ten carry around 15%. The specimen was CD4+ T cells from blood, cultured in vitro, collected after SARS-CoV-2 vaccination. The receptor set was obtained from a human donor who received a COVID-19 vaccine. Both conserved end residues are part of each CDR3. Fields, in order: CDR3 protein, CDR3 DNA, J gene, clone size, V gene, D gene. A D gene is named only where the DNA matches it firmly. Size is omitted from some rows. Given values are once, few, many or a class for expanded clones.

CDR3 protein: CASSTGTQETQYF
CDR3 DNA: TGTGCCAGTAGTACCGGGACACAAGAGACCCAGTACTTC
J gene: TRBJ2-5
clone size: -
V gene: TRBV19
D gene: -

CDR3 protein: CAWRRTGMNTEAFF
CDR3 DNA: TGTGCCTGGAGAAGGACAGGGATGAACACTGAAGCTTTCTTT
J gene: TRBJ1-1
clone size: few
V gene: TRBV30
D gene: TRBD1

CDR3 protein: CAWNLHQGDAETQYF
CDR3 DNA: TGTGCCTGGAACCTACACCAGGGCGACGCAGAGACCCAGTACTTC
J gene: TRBJ2-5
clone size: -
V gene: TRBV30
D gene: -

CDR3 protein: CASSKANPGGRETQYF
CDR3 DNA: TGTGCCAGCAGCAAAGCAAACCCGGGGGGTAGAGAGACCCAGTACTTC
J gene: TRBJ2-5
clone size: -
V gene: TRBV4-2
D gene: TRBD2

CDR3 protein: CATRTSGGTYNEQFF
CDR3 DNA: TGTGCCACTCGGACTAGCGGGGGGACTTACAATGAGCAGTTCTTC
J gene: TRBJ2-1
clone size: -
V gene: TRBV6-2/TRBV6-3
D gene: TRBD2

CDR3 protein: CATSDRTSPWSYTF
CDR3 DNA: TGTGCCACCAGTGATCGAACGAGCCCTTGGAGCTACACCTTC
J gene: TRBJ1-2
clone size: -
V gene: TRBV24-1
D gene: -

CDR3 protein: CAWSVGRAAETQYF
CDR3 DNA: TGTGCCTGGAGTGTTGGCAGGGCCGCCGAGACCCAGTACTTC
J gene: TRBJ2-5
clone size: -
V gene: TRBV30
D gene: -

CDR3 protein: CAWSGGTGTGFNQPQHF
CDR3 DNA: TGTGCCTGGAGTGGCGGCACCGGGACAGGATTCAATCAGCCCCAGCATTTT
J gene: TRBJ1-5
clone size: -
V gene: TRBV30
D gene: TRBD1

CDR3 protein: CASRIAGGRTDTQYF
CDR3 DNA: TGTGCCAGCAGAATAGCGGGGGGGCGGACAGATACGCAGTATTTT
J gene: TRBJ2-3
clone size: once
V gene: TRBV11-2
D gene: TRBD2

CDR3 protein: CASSVRPGQIQETQYF
CDR3 DNA: TGTGCCAGCAGCGTACGTCCGGGACAGATACAAGAGACCCAGTACTTC
J gene: TRBJ2-5
clone size: few
V gene: TRBV7-8
D gene: TRBD1

CDR3 protein: CATSDRGAGLFQPQHF
CDR3 DNA: TGTGCCACCAGTGACCGCGGGGCAGGCCTCTTTCAGCCCCAGCATTTT
J gene: TRBJ1-5
clone size: -
V gene: TRBV24-1
D gene: -

CDR3 protein: CASSPGTGPSLNQPQHF
CDR3 DNA: TGTGCCAGCAGTCCCGGGACAGGTCCCTCCTTGAATCAGCCCCAGCATTTT
J gene: TRBJ1-5
clone size: few
V gene: TRBV7-6
D gene: TRBD1

CDR3 protein: CASSYSTPGSSYNSPLHF
CDR3 DNA: TGTGCCAGCAGTTACTCGACACCAGGGAGCTCCTATAATTCACCCCTCCACTTT
J gene: TRBJ1-6
clone size: few
V gene: TRBV6-5
D gene: -

CDR3 protein: CASSSNTGRPSTGELFF
CDR3 DNA: TGTGCCAGCAGCTCCAATACTGGCCGGCCGAGCACCGGGGAGCTGTTTTTT
J gene: TRBJ2-2
clone size: few
V gene: TRBV7-6
D gene: -

CDR3 protein: CASSLWSSGANVLTF
CDR3 DNA: TGTGCCAGCAGCCTTTGGAGCTCTGGGGCCAACGTCCTGACTTTC
J gene: TRBJ2-6
clone size: -
V gene: TRBV7-2
D gene: -

CDR3 protein: CASCKQGLDQPQHF
CDR3 DNA: TGTGCCAGTTGTAAACAGGGTTTGGATCAGCCCCAGCATTTT
J gene: TRBJ1-5
clone size: few
V gene: TRBV19
D gene: -

CDR3 protein: CASSEGGLPRYGYTF
CDR3 DNA: TGTGCCAGCAGTGAAGGGGGACTCCCAAGGTATGGCTACACCTTC
J gene: TRBJ1-2
clone size: few
V gene: TRBV6-1
D gene: -

CDR3 protein: CSARELGREYGYTF
CDR3 DNA: TGCAGTGCTAGAGAGTTGGGGCGAGAATATGGCTACACCTTC
J gene: TRBJ1-2
clone size: -
V gene: TRBV20-1
D gene: -

CDR3 protein: CASSMTSGGIYIEQFF
CDR3 DNA: TGCGCCAGCAGCATGACTAGCGGGGGGATCTATATCGAGCAGTTCTTC
J gene: TRBJ2-1
clone size: -
V gene: TRBV5-1
D gene: TRBD2

CDR3 protein: CASSVVSGLAGRNEQFF
CDR3 DNA: TGTGCCAGCAGCGTAGTTTCGGGCCTAGCGGGGCGCAATGAGCAGTTCTTC
J gene: TRBJ2-1
clone size: -
V gene: TRBV9
D gene: TRBD2

CDR3 protein: CSARVSGYTF
CDR3 DNA: TGCAGTGCTAGGGTTTCGGGCTACACCTTC
J gene: TRBJ1-2
clone size: -
V gene: TRBV20-1
D gene: -

CDR3 protein: CASSWTARDYGYTF
CDR3 DNA: TGTGCCAGTAGCTGGACAGCCCGTGACTATGGCTACACCTTC
J gene: TRBJ1-2
clone size: few
V gene: TRBV19
D gene: -

CDR3 protein: CASSRNAGGGKINTEAFF
CDR3 DNA: TGTGCCAGCAGCCGCAACGCAGGGGGTGGTAAAATAAACACTGAAGCTTTCTTT
J gene: TRBJ1-1
clone size: -
V gene: TRBV7-8
D gene: TRBD1

CDR3 protein: CAWSHGQGAVNYGYTF
CDR3 DNA: TGTGCCTGGAGTCACGGACAGGGGGCTGTCAACTATGGCTACACCTTC
J gene: TRBJ1-2
clone size: -
V gene: TRBV30
D gene: TRBD1

CDR3 protein: CASSEGFRAAQHF
CDR3 DNA: TGCGCCAGCAGTGAGGGCTTTAGGGCAGCCCAGCATTTT
J gene: TRBJ1-5
clone size: once
V gene: TRBV10-2
D gene: -

CDR3 protein: CASSATVPGQWGDTQYF
CDR3 DNA: TGTGCCAGCAGCGCCACGGTCCCGGGACAGTGGGGAGATACGCAGTATTTT
J gene: TRBJ2-3
clone size: -
V gene: TRBV11-3
D gene: TRBD1

CDR3 protein: CSARPPEVRPPYSGNTIYF
CDR3 DNA: TGCAGTGCTAGACCTCCTGAAGTCCGTCCACCCTACTCTGGAAACACCATATATTTT
J gene: TRBJ1-3
clone size: few
V gene: TRBV20-1
D gene: -

CDR3 protein: CASNQGQGIKLFF
CDR3 DNA: TGTGCCAGTAACCAAGGACAGGGGATAAAACTGTTTTTT
J gene: TRBJ1-4
clone size: -
V gene: TRBV19
D gene: TRBD1

CDR3 protein: CASSQDTLIQETQYF
CDR3 DNA: TGTGCCAGCAGCCAAGATACCCTTATTCAAGAGACCCAGTACTTC
J gene: TRBJ2-5
clone size: -
V gene: TRBV14
D gene: -

CDR3 protein: CASSLAGGLVSTDTQYF
CDR3 DNA: TGTGCCAGCAGTTTAGCGGGGGGGCTGGTTAGCACAGATACGCAGTATTTT
J gene: TRBJ2-3
clone size: -
V gene: TRBV12-3/TRBV12-4
D gene: -

CDR3 protein: CASSPGPGTADYDYTF
CDR3 DNA: TGCGCCAGCAGTCCTGGCCCCGGGACAGCCGACTATGACTACACCTTC
J gene: TRBJ1-2
clone size: once
V gene: TRBV10-1
D gene: TRBD1

CDR3 protein: CASSFSGAGGYTF
CDR3 DNA: TGTGCCAGCAGTTTCAGTGGGGCCGGTGGCTACACCTTC
J gene: TRBJ1-2
clone size: -
V gene: TRBV28
D gene: -